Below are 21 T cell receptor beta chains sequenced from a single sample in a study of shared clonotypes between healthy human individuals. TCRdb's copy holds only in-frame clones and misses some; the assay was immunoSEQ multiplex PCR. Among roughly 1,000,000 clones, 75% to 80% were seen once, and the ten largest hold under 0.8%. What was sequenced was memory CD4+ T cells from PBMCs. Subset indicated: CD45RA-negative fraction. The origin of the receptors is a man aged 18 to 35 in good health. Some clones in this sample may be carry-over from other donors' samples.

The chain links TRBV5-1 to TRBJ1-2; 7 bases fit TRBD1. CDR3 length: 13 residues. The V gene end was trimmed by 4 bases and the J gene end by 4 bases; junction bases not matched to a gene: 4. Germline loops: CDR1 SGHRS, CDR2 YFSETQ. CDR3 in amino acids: CASSEGQFYGYTF. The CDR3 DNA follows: TGCGCCAGCAGCGAGGGACAGTTCTATGGCTACACCTTC.

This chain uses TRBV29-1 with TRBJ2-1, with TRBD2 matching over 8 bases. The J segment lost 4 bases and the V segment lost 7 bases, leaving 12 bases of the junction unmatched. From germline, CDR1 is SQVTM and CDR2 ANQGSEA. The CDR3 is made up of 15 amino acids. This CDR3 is CSAYRAAGGYNEQFF. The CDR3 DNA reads TGCAGCGCCTACCGGGCGGCGGGAGGTTACAATGAGCAGTTCTTC.

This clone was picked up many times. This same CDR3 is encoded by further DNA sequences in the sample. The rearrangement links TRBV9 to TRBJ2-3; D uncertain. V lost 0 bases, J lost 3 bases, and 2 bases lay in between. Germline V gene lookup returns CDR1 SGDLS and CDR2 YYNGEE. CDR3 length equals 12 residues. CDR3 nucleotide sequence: TGTGCCAGCAGCGTAGAGACAGATACGCAGTATTTT. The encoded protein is CASSVETDTQYF.

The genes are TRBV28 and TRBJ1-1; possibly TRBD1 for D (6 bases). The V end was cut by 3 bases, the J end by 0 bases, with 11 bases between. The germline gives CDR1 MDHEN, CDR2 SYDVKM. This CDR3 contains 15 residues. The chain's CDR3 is CASSFRGGMNTEAFF. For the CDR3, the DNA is TGTGCCAGCAGTTTTCGGGGGGGCATGAACACTGAAGCTTTCTTT.

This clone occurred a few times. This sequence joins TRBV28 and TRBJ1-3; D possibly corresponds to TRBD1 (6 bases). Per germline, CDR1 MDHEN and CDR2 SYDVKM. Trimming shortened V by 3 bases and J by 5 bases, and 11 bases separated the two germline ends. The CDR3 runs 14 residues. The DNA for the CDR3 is TGTGCCAGCAGTTTCCAGGGGACACGAAACACCATATATTTT. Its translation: CASSFQGTRNTIYF.

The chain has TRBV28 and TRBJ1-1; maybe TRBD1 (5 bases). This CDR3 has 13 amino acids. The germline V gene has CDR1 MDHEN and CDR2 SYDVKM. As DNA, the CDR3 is TGTGCGGGATTGGGGGTCGAGAACACTGAAGCTTTCTTT. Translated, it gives CAGLGVENTEAFF.

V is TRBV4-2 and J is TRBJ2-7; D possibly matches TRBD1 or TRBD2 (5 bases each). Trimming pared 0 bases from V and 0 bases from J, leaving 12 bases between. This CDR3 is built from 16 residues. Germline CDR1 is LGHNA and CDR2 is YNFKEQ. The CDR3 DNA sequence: TGTGCCAGCAGCCAAGATATAGGGACCGCCTCCTACGAGCAGTACTTC. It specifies CASSQDIGTASYEQYF.

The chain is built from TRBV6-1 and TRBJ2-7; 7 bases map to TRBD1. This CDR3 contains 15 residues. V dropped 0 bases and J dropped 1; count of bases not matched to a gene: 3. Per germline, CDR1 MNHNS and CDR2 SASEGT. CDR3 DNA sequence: TGTGCCAGCAGTGAAGCCGGGACAGATTCCTACGAGCAGTACTTC. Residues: CASSEAGTDSYEQYF.

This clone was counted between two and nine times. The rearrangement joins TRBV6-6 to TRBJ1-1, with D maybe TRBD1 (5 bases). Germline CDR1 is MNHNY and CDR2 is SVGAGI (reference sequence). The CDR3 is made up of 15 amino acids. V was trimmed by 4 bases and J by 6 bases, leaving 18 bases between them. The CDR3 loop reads CASSFRNQRGAEAFF. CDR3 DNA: TGTGCCAGCAGTTTCCGGAACCAGAGGGGTGCTGAAGCTTTCTTT.

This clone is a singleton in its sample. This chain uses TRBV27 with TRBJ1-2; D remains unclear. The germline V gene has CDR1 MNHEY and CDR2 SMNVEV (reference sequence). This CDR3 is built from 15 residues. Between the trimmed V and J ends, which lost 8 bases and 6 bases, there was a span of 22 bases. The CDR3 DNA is TGTGCCAGCTTACAAGAACCACCCGCTGGAGATGGCTACACCTTC. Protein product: CASLQEPPAGDGYTF.

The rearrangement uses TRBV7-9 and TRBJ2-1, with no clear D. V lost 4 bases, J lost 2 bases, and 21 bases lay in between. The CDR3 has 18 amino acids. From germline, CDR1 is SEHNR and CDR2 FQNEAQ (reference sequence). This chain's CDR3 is CASSSSPPARPPYNEQFF. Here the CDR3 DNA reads TGTGCCAGCAGCTCCTCCCCGCCGGCACGGCCTCCCTACAATGAGCAGTTCTTC. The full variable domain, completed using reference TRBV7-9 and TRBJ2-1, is DTGVSQNPRHKITKRGQNVTFRCDPISEHNRLYWYRQTLGQGPEFLTYFQNEAQLEKSRLLSDRFSAERPKGSFSTLEIQRTEQGDSAMYLCASSSSPPARPPYNEQFFGPGTRLTVL.

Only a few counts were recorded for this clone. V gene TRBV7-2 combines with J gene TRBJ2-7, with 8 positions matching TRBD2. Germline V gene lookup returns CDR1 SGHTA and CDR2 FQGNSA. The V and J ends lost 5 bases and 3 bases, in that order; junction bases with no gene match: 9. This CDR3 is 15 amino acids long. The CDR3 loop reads CASSPPSGSFYEQYF. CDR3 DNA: TGTGCCAGCAGCCCTCCCAGCGGGAGTTTCTACGAGCAGTACTTC.

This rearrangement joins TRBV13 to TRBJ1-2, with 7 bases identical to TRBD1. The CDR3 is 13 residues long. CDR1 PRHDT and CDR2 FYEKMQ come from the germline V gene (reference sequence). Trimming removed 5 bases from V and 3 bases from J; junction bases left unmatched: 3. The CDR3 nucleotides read TGTGCCAGCAGCAGACAGGGTTACTATGGCTACACCTTC. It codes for CASSRQGYYGYTF.

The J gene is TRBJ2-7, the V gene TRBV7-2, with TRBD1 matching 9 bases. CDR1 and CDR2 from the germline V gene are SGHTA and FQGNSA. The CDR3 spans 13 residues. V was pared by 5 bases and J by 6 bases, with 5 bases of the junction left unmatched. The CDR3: CASSIVQGAEQYF. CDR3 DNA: TGTGCCAGCAGCATCGTACAGGGGGCCGAGCAGTACTTC.

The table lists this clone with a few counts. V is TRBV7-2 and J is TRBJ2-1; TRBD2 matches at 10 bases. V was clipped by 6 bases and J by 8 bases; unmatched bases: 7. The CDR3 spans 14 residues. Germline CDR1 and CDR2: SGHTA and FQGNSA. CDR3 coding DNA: TGTGCCAGCAGTACCTCTAGCGGGAGCTATGAGCAGTTCTTC. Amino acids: CASSTSSGSYEQFF.

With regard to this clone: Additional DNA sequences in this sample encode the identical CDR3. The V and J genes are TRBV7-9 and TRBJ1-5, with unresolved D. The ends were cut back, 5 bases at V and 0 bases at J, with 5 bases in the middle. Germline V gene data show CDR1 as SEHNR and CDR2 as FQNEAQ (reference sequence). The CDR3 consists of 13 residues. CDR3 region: CASSPGSNQPQHF. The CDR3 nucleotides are TGTGCCAGCAGCCCGGGTAGCAATCAGCCCCAGCATTTT.

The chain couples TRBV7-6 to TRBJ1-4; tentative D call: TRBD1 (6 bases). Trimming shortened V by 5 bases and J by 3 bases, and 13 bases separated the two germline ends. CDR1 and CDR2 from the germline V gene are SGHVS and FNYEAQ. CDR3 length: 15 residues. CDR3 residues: CASSVTGSANEKLFF. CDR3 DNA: TGTGCCAGCAGCGTTACAGGGTCAGCTAATGAAAAACTGTTTTTT.

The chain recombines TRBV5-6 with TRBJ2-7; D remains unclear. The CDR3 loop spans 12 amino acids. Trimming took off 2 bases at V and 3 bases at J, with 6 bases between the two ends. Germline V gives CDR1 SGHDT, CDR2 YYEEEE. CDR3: CASSFLFYEQYF. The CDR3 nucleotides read TGTGCCAGCAGCTTCTTGTTCTACGAGCAGTACTTC.

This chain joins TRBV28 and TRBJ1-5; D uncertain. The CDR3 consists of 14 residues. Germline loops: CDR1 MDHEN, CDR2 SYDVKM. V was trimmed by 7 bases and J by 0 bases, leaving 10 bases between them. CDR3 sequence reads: CASTKGGSNQPQHF. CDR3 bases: TGTGCCAGCACTAAGGGAGGTAGCAATCAGCCCCAGCATTTT.

CDR3 residues: CSVIDRGLYEQYF. The CDR3 DNA follows: TGCAGCGTTATAGACAGGGGATTATACGAGCAGTACTTC. The chain combines TRBV29-1 with TRBJ2-7; 8 bases agree with TRBD1. CDR1 and CDR2 (germline): SQVTM, ANQGSEA. The CDR3 extends over 13 amino acids. After removal of 5 bases from V and 4 bases from J, the junction contained 7 bases not matched to a gene.

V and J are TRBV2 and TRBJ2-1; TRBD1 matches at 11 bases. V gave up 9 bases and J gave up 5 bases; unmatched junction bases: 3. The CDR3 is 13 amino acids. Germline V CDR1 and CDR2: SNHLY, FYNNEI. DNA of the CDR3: TGTGCCAGGGGGACAGGGGGTCACAATGAGCAGTTCTTC. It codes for CARGTGGHNEQFF.